This TCR beta chain was recorded in a study of CD8+ T cells in alopecia areata. The CDR3 loop spans 18 amino acids. Germline V gene sequence: CDR1 SGHNT, CDR2 YYREEE (reference sequence). Trimming removed 4 bases from V and 1 base from J; junction bases left unmatched: 10. This clone has only a few counts. Its specificity is unknown. A single base is all that separates this from a far larger clone, so a read error is likely. RNA was isolated and reverse transcribed to cDNA, the sequencing template. Some clones are missing from TCRdb's copy, which holds only in-frame ones; the method was immunoSEQ multiplex PCR. The sample holds 69,000 or so clones, roughly 61% seen once. The study, taken as a whole, reports: It was lesional scalp, especially alopecia totalis/universalis, that showed higher clonality than normal scalp. Normal-skin resident alphabeta T cells also appear among scalp sample sequences.

The sequencing here drew on CD8+ T cells sorted from blood, taken at week 0. This TCR came from a human donor with alopecia areata. V and J are TRBV5-4 and TRBJ2-5; 13 bases line up with TRBD2. The CDR3 loop is CASSQDMGTSGAQETQYF. CDR3 nucleotides: TGTGCCAGCAGCCAAGATATGGGGACTAGCGGGGCCCAAGAGACCCAGTACTTC.